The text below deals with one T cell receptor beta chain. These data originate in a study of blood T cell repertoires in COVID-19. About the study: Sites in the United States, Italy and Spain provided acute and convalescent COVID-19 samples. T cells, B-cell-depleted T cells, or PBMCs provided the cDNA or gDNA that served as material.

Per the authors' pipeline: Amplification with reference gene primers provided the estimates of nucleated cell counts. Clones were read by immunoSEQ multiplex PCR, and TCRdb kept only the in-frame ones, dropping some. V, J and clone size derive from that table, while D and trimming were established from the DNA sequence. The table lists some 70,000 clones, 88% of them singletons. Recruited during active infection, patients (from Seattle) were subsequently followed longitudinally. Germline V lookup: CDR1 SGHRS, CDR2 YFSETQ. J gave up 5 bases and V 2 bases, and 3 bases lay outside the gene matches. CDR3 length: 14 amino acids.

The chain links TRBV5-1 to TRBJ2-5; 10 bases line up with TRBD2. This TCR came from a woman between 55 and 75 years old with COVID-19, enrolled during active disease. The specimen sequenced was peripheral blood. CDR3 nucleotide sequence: TGCGCCAGCAGCTTACTAGCGGGGCTGGAGACCCAGTACTTC. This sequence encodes CASSLLAGLETQYF.